Shown below are 10 T cell receptor beta chains from a single sample sequenced in a study of blood T cell repertoires in COVID-19. Clones were sequenced by immunoSEQ multiplex PCR, and TCRdb holds only the in-frame ones, with some missing. This sample has 200,000 or so clones, with 70% to 85% found just once. Sequencing was done on a sample of peripheral blood. These receptors originate from a woman between 25 and 40 years old with acute or convalescent COVID-19.

The sample holds one count of this clone. The chain uses TRBV29-1 and TRBJ2-7, with 10 bases aligning to TRBD1. Germline values: CDR1 SQVTM, CDR2 ANQGSEA. The J segment lost 7 bases and the V segment lost 3 bases, leaving 6 bases of the junction unmatched. CDR3 size: 13 residues. The CDR3 is CSVDMGQGTEQYF. CDR3 sequence (DNA): TGCAGCGTTGACATGGGACAGGGGACGGAGCAGTACTTC.

Regarding this clone: Because the CDR3's place on the DNA is in doubt, the DNA is left out and the CDR3 is given as listed by TCRdb. The chain is built from TRBV7-2 and TRBJ2-1; the D call TRBD2 from the table was never checked on the DNA. The CDR3 has 12 amino acids, counting both end residues. Germline V gene sequence: CDR1 SGHTA, CDR2 FQGNSA. CDR3 amino acids: CASSFGGGARFF.

The gene calls are TRBV3-1 (or the pseudogene TRBV3-2) and TRBJ2-7; D is unresolved. V lost 6 bases to trimming and J lost 5 bases, with 8 bases between them. The CDR3 totals 11 residues. Germline V gene sequence: CDR1 LGHDT, CDR2 YNNKEL (reference sequence). The DNA for the CDR3 is TGTGCCAGCAGGAGAGATAACGAGCAGTACTTC. As protein: CASRRDNEQYF.

V gene TRBV29-1 combines with J gene TRBJ2-1, with D possibly being TRBD1 (5 bases). The germline CDR1 and CDR2 sequences are SQVTM and ANQGSEA. There are 17 residues in the CDR3. V was pared by 0 bases and J by 0 bases, with 15 bases between. CDR3 sequence (DNA): TGCAGCGTTGAAGATTTAGCCCGGACAAGCTCCTACAATGAGCAGTTCTTC. It translates to CSVEDLARTSSYNEQFF.

The chain has TRBV29-1 and TRBJ1-5; weak D call: TRBD1 (6 bases). With 6 bases removed from V and 4 bases from J, the gap between germline ends came to 13 bases. The CDR3 covers 13 residues. The germline V gene has CDR1 SQVTM and CDR2 ANQGSEA. CDR3 protein: CSVADSFNQPQHF. CDR3 nucleotides: TGCAGCGTGGCGGACAGCTTTAATCAGCCCCAGCATTTT.

The chain employs TRBV12-2 and TRBJ2-1; the DNA was not compared with TRBD2, the D call given in the table. TRBV12-2 is assigned pseudogene status. The CDR3 sequence is 16 residues long. The CDR3 DNA is TGTGCAAGTCGGAGGCTAGCGGCGGAATCCTACAATGAGCAGTTCTTC. This sequence encodes CASRRLAAESYNEQFF.

The J gene is TRBJ1-2, the V gene TRBV6-5; D may be TRBD1 (6 bases). V lost 7 bases and J 9 bases, leaving 21 bases between the germline ends. Germline loops: CDR1 MNHEY, CDR2 SVGAGI. CDR3 size: 14 residues. Here the CDR3 DNA reads TGTGCCAGCACCGCGGGGGTACAGGGAGGGAGCTACACCTTC. The encoded protein is CASTAGVQGGSYTF.

The chain uses TRBV2 and TRBJ2-7, with D possibly matching TRBD1 (6 bases). Germline V lookup: CDR1 SNHLY, CDR2 FYNNEI. The CDR3 loop spans 14 amino acids. The V gene lost 1 base and the J gene lost 2 bases, with 9 bases spanning the gap. CDR3 amino acids: CASSEGTDPYEQYF. The CDR3 DNA reads TGTGCCAGCAGTGAAGGGACAGATCCCTACGAGCAGTACTTC.

This clone was recorded a few times. The chain links TRBV27 to TRBJ2-3; 7 nucleotides match TRBD2. The V and J ends lost 6 bases and 0 bases, in that order; junction bases with no gene match: 6. CDR1 and CDR2 (germline): MNHEY, SMNVEV (reference sequence). The CDR3 is made up of 15 amino acids. CDR3 DNA sequence: TGTGCCAGCAGGATTAGCGGGTTAAGCACAGATACGCAGTATTTT. Translating gives CASRISGLSTDTQYF.

The rearrangement uses TRBV12-3 or TRBV12-4 and TRBJ1-5; tentative D call: TRBD1 (5 bases). Trimming took off 6 bases at V and 9 bases at J, with 15 bases between the two ends. The CDR3 spans 13 residues. The CDR3 DNA reads as TGTGCCAGCAGGCAGGGCCCAGGGCGGCCCCAGCATTTT. Protein: CASRQGPGRPQHF.